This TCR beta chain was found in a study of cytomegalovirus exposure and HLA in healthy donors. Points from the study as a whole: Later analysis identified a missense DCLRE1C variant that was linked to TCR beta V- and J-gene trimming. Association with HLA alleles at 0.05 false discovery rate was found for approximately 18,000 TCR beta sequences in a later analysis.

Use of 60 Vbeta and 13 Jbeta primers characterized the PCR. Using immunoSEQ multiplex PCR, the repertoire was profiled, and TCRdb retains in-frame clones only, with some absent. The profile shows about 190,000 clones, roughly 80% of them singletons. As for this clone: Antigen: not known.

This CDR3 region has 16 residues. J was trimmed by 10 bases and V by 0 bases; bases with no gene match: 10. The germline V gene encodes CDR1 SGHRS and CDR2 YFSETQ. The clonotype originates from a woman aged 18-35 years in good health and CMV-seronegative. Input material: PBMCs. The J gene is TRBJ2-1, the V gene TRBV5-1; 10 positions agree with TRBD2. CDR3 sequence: CASSLGRAGGLEEQFF. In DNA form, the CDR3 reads TGCGCCAGCAGCTTGGGGAGAGCGGGGGGGCTAGAGGAGCAGTTCTTC.